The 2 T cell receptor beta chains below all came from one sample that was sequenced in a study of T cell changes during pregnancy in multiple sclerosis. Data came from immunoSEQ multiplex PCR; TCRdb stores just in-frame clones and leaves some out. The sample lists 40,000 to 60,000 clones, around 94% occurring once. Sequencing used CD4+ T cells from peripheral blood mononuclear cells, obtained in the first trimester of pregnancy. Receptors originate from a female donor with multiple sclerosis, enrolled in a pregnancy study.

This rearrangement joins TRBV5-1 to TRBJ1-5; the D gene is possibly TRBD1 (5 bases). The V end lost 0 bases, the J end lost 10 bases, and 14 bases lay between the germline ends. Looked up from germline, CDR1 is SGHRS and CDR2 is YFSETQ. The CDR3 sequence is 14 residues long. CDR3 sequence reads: CASSLGGRGSPQHF. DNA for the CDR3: TGCGCCAGCAGCTTGGGCGGTAGGGGATCACCCCAGCATTTT.

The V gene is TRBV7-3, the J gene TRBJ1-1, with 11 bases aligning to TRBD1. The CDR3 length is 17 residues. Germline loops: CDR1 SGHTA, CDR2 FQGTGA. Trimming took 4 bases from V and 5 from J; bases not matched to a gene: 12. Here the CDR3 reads CASSSLGPGQGVTEAFF. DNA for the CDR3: TGTGCCAGCAGCTCTTTAGGACCGGGACAGGGGGTAACTGAAGCTTTCTTT. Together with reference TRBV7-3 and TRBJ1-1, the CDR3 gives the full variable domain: GAGVSQTPSNKVTEKGKYVELRCDPISGHTALYWYRQSLGQGPEFLIYFQGTGAADDSGLPNDRFFAVRPEGSVSTLKIQRTERGDSAVYLCASSSLGPGQGVTEAFFGQGTRLTVV.